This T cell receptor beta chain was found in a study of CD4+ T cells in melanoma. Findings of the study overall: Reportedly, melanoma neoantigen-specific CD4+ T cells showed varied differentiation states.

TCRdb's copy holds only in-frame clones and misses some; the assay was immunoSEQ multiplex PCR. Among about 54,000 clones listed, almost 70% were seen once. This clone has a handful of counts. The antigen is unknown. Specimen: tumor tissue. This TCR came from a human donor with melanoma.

The CDR3, as DNA: TGTGCCGTACACCGGGACAACCACTACGAGCAGTACTTC. Translating it yields CAVHRDNHYEQYF. This chain connects TRBV7-9 to TRBJ2-7, with D possibly matching TRBD1 (6 bases). The CDR3 runs 13 residues. Per the germline V gene, CDR1 is SEHNR and CDR2 is FQNEAQ (reference sequence). Trimming left V 11 bases short and J 3 bases short, with 17 bases between.